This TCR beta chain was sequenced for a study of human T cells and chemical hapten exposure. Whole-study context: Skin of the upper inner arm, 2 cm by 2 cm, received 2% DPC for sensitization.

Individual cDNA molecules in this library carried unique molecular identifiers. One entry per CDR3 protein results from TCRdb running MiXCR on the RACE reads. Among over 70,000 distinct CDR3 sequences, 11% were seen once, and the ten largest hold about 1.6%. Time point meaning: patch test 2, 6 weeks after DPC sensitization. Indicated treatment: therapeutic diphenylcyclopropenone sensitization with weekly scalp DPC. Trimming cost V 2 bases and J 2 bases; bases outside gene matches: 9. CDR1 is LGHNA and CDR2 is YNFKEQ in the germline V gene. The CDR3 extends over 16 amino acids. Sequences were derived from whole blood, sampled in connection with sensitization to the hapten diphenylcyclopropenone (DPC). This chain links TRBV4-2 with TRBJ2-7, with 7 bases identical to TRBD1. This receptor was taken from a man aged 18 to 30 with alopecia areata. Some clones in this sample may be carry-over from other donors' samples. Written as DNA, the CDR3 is TGTGCCAGCAGCCAAACATTACAGGGGAGTCCCTACGAGCAGTACTTC. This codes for CASSQTLQGSPYEQYF.